Reported below is one T cell receptor (beta chain). Its antigen is not known. Arm-PCR of CDR3 regions and iRepertoire HTBI primers were used to build TCR beta libraries. Via MiXCR, TCRdb re-called the multiplex PCR reads, giving one row per CDR3 protein. The sample has around 430,000 distinct CDR3 sequences; 20% to 25% are singletons. These data belong to a study of regulatory T cells in long-lasting Graves disease. Time point of the sample: persistent/refractory GD, antithyroid drugs over 5 years with positive TRAb. Following extraction of RNA from PBMCs, that RNA was used to make the TCR library. Graves' disease diagnoses used American Thyroid Association guidelines. An endocrinology department in Xi'an, China, recruited the patients. General study results and limits: Investigators studied peripheral blood only, not thyroid tissue.

This specimen consisted of peripheral blood mononuclear cells (PBMCs), obtained when the disease was refractory, from a patient treated with antithyroid drugs. The clonotype was recovered from a female donor with Graves disease.

CDR3 in DNA: TGCGCCAGCAGCCTATGGGGGGCCTCCTACGAGCAGTACTTC. It encodes CASSLWGASYEQYF. The chain has TRBV5-1 and TRBJ2-7; either TRBD1 or TRBD2 may fit D (6 bases each). V gave up 4 bases and J gave up 0 bases, with 11 bases separating them. This CDR3 is 14 amino acids long. Looked up from germline, CDR1 is SGHRS and CDR2 is YFSETQ.